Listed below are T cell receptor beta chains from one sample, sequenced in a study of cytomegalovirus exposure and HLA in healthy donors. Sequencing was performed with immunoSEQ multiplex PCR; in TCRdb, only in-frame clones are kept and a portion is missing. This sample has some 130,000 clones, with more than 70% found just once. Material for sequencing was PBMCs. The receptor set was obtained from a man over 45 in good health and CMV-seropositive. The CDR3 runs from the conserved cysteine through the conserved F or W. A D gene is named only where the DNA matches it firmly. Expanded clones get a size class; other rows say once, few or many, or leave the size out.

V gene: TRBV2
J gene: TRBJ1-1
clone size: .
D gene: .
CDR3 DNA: TGTGCCAGCAGTGGAACTTTGGGCACTTACACTGAAGCTTTCTTT
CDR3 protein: CASSGTLGTYTEAFF

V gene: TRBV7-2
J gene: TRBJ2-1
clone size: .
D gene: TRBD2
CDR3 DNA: TGTGCCAGCAGCTTGGGACTAGCGGTTAATGAGCAGTTCTTC
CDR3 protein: CASSLGLAVNEQFF

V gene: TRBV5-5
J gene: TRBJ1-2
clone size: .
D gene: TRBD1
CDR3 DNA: TGTGCCAGCAGCTTGGCCGGACAGGGGCTTGGCTACACCTTC
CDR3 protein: CASSLAGQGLGYTF

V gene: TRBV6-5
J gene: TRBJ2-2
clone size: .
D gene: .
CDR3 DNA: TGTGCCAGCAGTCGCGACCGAGGGTACACCGGGGAGCTGTTTTTT
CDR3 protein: CASSRDRGYTGELFF

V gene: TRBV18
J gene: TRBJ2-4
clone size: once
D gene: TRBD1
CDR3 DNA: TGTGCCAGCTCACCGGGGCTGTCAAACAGGGGGAACGCCAAAAACATTCAGTACTTC
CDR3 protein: CASSPGLSNRGNAKNIQYF

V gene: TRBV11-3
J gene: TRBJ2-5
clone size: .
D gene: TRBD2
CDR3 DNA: TGTGCCAGCAGCCAAAGCGGGGCACCGGCCCAGTACTTC
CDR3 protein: CASSQSGAPAQYF

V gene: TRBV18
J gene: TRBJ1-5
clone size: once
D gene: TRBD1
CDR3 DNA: TGTGCCAGCTCGACTGGTACAGGGGGCCCCCAGCATTTT
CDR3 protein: CASSTGTGGPQHF

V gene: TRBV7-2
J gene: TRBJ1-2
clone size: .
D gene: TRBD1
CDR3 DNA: TGTGCCAGCAGCACCTATGGGGGGACAGGGGGCAATGGCTACACCTTC
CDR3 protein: CASSTYGGTGGNGYTF

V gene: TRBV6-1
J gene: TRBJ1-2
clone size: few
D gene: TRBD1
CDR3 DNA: TGTGCCAGCAAGGAAACGGGACAGAGTAACTATGGCTACACCTTC
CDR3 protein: CASKETGQSNYGYTF

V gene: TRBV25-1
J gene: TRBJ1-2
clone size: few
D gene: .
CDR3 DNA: TGTGCCAGCAGGATGTCAGGTCCATATCCAGGCTACACCTTC
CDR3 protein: CASRMSGPYPGYTF

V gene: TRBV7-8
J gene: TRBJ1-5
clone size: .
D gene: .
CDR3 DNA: TGTGCCAGCAGCTTCCGACCGGCCCCCGGGAATCAGCCCCAGCATTTT
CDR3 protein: CASSFRPAPGNQPQHF

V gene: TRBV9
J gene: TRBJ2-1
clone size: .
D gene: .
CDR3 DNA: TGTGCCAGCAGCGGGACAGCGAGGGTCGGTGAGCAGTTCTTC
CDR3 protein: CASSGTARVGEQFF

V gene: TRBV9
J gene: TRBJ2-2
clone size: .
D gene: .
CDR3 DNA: TGTGCCAGCAGCGTAGCGACAGGCACGAACACCGGGGAGCTGTTTTTT
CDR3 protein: CASSVATGTNTGELFF

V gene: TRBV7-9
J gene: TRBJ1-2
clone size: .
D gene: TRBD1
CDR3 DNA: TGTGCCAGCAGCTTAGGTACCGGGACAGAGGTTTTAGGCTACACCTTC
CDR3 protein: CASSLGTGTEVLGYTF

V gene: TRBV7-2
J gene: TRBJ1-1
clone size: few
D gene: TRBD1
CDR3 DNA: TGTGCCAGCAGCTTAGGTGGGACAGGGTTAGACACTGAAGCTTTCTTT
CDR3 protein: CASSLGGTGLDTEAFF